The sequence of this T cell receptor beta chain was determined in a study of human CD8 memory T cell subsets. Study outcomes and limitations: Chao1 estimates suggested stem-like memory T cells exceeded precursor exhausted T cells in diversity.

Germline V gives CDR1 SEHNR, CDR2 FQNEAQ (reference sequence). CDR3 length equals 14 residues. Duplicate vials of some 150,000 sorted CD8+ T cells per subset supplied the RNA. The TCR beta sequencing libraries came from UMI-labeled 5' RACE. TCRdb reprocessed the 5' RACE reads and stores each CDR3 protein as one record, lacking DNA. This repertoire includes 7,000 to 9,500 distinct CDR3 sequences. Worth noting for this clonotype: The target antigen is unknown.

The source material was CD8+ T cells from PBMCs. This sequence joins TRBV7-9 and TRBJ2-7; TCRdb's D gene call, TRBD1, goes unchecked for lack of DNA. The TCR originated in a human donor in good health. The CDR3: CASSRTGTAYEQYF.